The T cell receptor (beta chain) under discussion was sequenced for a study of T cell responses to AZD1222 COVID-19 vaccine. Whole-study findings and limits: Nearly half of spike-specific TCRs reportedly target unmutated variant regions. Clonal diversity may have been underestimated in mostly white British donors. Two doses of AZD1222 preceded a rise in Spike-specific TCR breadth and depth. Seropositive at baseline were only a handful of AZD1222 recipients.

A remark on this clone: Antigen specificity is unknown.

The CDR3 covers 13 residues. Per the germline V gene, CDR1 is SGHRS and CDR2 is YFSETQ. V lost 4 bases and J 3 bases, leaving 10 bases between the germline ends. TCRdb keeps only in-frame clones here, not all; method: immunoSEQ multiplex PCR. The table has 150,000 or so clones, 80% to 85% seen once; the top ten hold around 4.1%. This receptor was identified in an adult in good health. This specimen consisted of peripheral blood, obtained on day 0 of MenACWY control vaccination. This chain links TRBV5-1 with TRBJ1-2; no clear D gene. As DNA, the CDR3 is TGCGCCAGCAGCGCCGACACGTACTATGGCTACACCTTC. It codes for CASSADTYYGYTF.